This T cell receptor (beta chain) was sequenced during a study of post-analysis software for immune sequencing data. On the study more broadly: Multiple sclerosis in the patients followed relapsing-remitting, secondary progressive and progressive-relapsing courses. Whole-study findings and limits: Under the F measure, samples that were prepared in one batch clustered strongly together. Normalized Chao1 diversity in multiple sclerosis patients fell significantly below that of controls. Elevated frequency relative to controls characterized four or five TRBV segments in patients, TRBV5-6, TRBV5-1 and TRBV20-1 among them.

CDR1 and CDR2 (germline): SGHDT, YYEEEE. This CDR3 has 16 residues. About this clonotype: The antigen remains unidentified.

Unique molecular identifiers featured in each of the TCR beta cDNA libraries. It was from about 0.94 to 9.7 million T cells that about half a million cDNA molecules came. One entry per CDR3 protein results from TCRdb running MiXCR on the PCR reads. The sample comprises about 540,000 distinct CDR3 sequences, around 31% of which are singletons, and under 7% rests with the top ten. V and J are TRBV5-6 and TRBJ2-4, with D possibly called TRBD1 or TRBD2 (6 bases each). Judging by the DNA end, TRBJ2-5 fits better; the J call may be wrong. The origin of this receptor is a girl between 2 and 17 years old with multiple sclerosis. The sample comprised blood. CDR3 loop: CASTPGPGAFFETQYF. The CDR3 DNA reads TGTGCCAGCACCCCGGGACCGGGGGCGTTTTTCGAGACCCAGTACTTC.